This T cell receptor beta chain was recovered during a study of blood T cell repertoires in COVID-19. Whole-study context: The United States, Italy and Spain supplied acute and convalescent COVID-19 samples.

Authors' methods: For nucleated cells, counts were estimated from reference gene primer amplification. Data came from immunoSEQ multiplex PCR; TCRdb stores just in-frame clones and leaves some out. The V and J calls and the clone size are those of that table, but D and trimming were determined from the DNA. This table has 130,000 to 150,000 clones, 78% appearing once. V was trimmed by 1 base and J by 1 base, leaving 8 bases between them. The CDR3 is made up of 15 amino acids. CDR1 is SGHDN, CDR2 FVKESK, per germline. This receptor was taken from a woman in her sixties or seventies with acute or convalescent COVID-19. This chain links TRBV14 with TRBJ1-3; D remains unclear. The sequenced material came from peripheral blood. The CDR3 sequence: CASSQVLLSGNTIYF. The CDR3 DNA sequence: TGTGCCAGCAGCCAAGTTCTCCTATCTGGAAACACCATATATTTT.